Detailed here is one TCR beta chain. Excluded were patients having autoimmune disease history or systemic immunosuppression. Samples of blood were obtained at baseline, on cycle 4 day 1, and on cycle 7 day 1. The source of the sample is a study of OX40 agonist ivuxolimab in advanced cancers. V shed 0 bases and J 1 base; nucleotides not matched to a gene: 5. The CDR3 covers 16 residues. The germline CDR1 and CDR2 sequences are SGHNT and YENEEA. Profiled with immunoSEQ multiplex PCR; TCRdb holds only in-frame clones, not every one. Altogether 85,000 to 100,000 clones are present, around 94% being singletons, with the ten largest covering about 0.17%.

The chain combines TRBV11-3 with TRBJ1-1; 7 positions match TRBD1. Source: CD4+ or CD8+ T cells sorted from blood, taken in a trial of the OX40 agonist ivuxolimab. This clonotype originated in an adult with an advanced solid tumor such as melanoma, head and neck, liver or kidney cancer. The CDR3, as DNA: TGTGCCAGCAGCTTAGATCTCCACAGGGGGAACACTGAAGCTTTCTTT. Its protein is CASSLDLHRGNTEAFF.